The 3 T cell receptor beta chains below come from one sample, sequenced in a study of T cells in Graves' hyperthyroidism and ophthalmopathy. The CDR3 regions of TCR beta were amplified from RNA transcripts. An initial round of RT-PCR targeting the TCR CDR3 relied on the HTBI primer set. TCRdb redid the calling of the multiplex PCR reads with MiXCR, one entry per CDR3 protein. The table shows around 300,000 distinct CDR3 sequences, with about an eighth occurring only once. The sample was blood. These receptor sequences come from a woman between 35 and 50 years old with Graves' ophthalmopathy.

This chain joins TRBV19 and TRBJ1-2; 8 positions agree with TRBD1. The CDR3 loop spans 15 amino acids. Germline CDR1 LNHDA, CDR2 SQIVND (reference sequence). V shed 5 bases and J 7 bases; nucleotides not matched to a gene: 12. The CDR3, as DNA: TGTGCCAGTAGTGGACCAGGACAGGGATTTCGTGGCTACACCTTC. Amino acids: CASSGPGQGFRGYTF.

This chain connects TRBV4-1 to TRBJ1-3; D is unresolved. V dropped 0 bases and J dropped 4 bases, with 4 bases sitting between them. The CDR3 spans 13 residues. In germline, CDR1 is MGHRA, CDR2 YSYEKL. CDR3 region: CASSQEDGNTIYF. For the CDR3, the DNA is TGCGCCAGCAGCCAAGAGGACGGAAACACCATATATTTT.

This clonotype qualifies as medium-sized. CDR3 in DNA: TGCAGTGCTACCTTGGGCTGGCAGGGGACACCCCTCCACTTT. Protein product: CSATLGWQGTPLHF. The gene calls are TRBV20-1 and TRBJ1-6; D is perhaps TRBD1 (6 bases). CDR3 length: 14 residues. Between the trimmed V and J ends, which lost 4 bases and 11 bases, there was a span of 18 bases. CDR1 and CDR2 (germline): DFQATT, SNEGSKA (reference sequence).